The rows below give T cell receptor beta chains drawn from one sample of a study of radiation and T cells in renal cell carcinoma. Clones were read by immunoSEQ multiplex PCR, and TCRdb kept only the in-frame ones, dropping some. Among over 120,000 clones, around 88% were seen once, and the ten largest hold 15% to 20%. The sequenced sample was blood, obtained from a patient whose treatment included radiotherapy and nephrectomy. These receptors originate from a woman in her forties or fifties with renal cell carcinoma. CDR3s include the opening cysteine and the closing phenylalanine or tryptophan. Fields, in order: CDR3 DNA, CDR3 protein, J gene, D gene, clone size, V gene. A D gene is named only where the DNA matches it firmly. Expanded clones are given a class, and other clones once, few, many or no size at all.

TGTGCCAGCACCATGAGCGCAGAGACCCAGTACTTC CASTMSAETQYF TRBJ2-5 - - TRBV7-9
TGCGCCAGCAGCCGTAGCGCAACTAATGAAAAACTGTTTTTT CASSRSATNEKLFF TRBJ1-4 - - TRBV4-3
TGTGCCAGCAGTTTATCGAACAGAGAAGAGACCCAGTACTTC CASSLSNREETQYF TRBJ2-5 - once TRBV27
TGTGCCAGCAGCGCCCTTAGCGGGGCGGGCGAGCAGTACTTC CASSALSGAGEQYF TRBJ2-7 TRBD2 - TRBV9
TGCGCCAGCAGCCCAACAGGGGCTGAAGCTTTCTTT CASSPTGAEAFF TRBJ1-1 TRBD1 - TRBV5-1
TGTGCCAGCAGCTCTGCGACGGATGAAAAACTGTTTTTT CASSSATDEKLFF TRBJ1-4 - - TRBV5-5
TGTGCCAGCAGCTTAAAATATAGGGCCACCGAGGGAACTAATGAAAAACTGTTTTTT CASSLKYRATEGTNEKLFF TRBJ1-4 - - TRBV7-2
TGTGCCAGCAGCCAGATGTCGGCTAATGAAAAACTGTTTTTT CASSQMSANEKLFF TRBJ1-4 - - TRBV11-2
TGTGCCAGCAGTGATAGCGGGAGGGCCTGGGAGACCCAGTACTTC CASSDSGRAWETQYF TRBJ2-5 TRBD2 - TRBV25-1
TGTGCCAGCACCCCTTCTGGGGCCAACGTCCTGACTTTC CASTPSGANVLTF TRBJ2-6 - - TRBV6-5
TGTGCCAGCAGCTTAGACAGCATGAACACTGAAGCTTTCTTT CASSLDSMNTEAFF TRBJ1-1 - - TRBV5-4
TGTGCCAGCAGTTACTCCCGGTCCTACGAGCAGTACTTC CASSYSRSYEQYF TRBJ2-7 - - TRBV6-5
TGTGCCAGCAGCTCGACGACAGGGGGCGGTGGCTACACCTTC CASSSTTGGGGYTF TRBJ1-2 TRBD1 - TRBV7-8
TGTGCCAGCAGCTTTTTTCAGGGTGAGGAAAAACTGTTTTTT CASSFFQGEEKLFF TRBJ1-4 - - TRBV7-9
TGTGCCAGTAGTACCGACAGGGATTTCCCCGGGGAGCTGTTTTTT CASSTDRDFPGELFF TRBJ2-2 TRBD1 - TRBV19
TGTGCCAGCAGCTTATTAAGGAATGAGCAGTTCTTC CASSLLRNEQFF TRBJ2-1 - - TRBV7-8
TGTGCCAGCAGCGTAGGAAACGGGGGTGCTTTCGAGACCCAGTACTTC CASSVGNGGAFETQYF TRBJ2-5 - - TRBV9
TGTGCCAGCAGCCACTCGTGGGTCGGGGGCTCCACAGATACGCAGTATTTT CASSHSWVGGSTDTQYF TRBJ2-3 - - TRBV13
TGTGCCAGCAGTCCCCCCCGGGACTACCCGAGCTCCTACGAGCAGTACTTC CASSPPRDYPSSYEQYF TRBJ2-7 TRBD2 - TRBV28
TGTGCCAGTAGTAGTCGGGACTTACAATTAGATACGCAGTATTTT CASSSRDLQLDTQYF TRBJ2-3 - - TRBV19
TGTGCCAGCAGCCTCCGACAGGGGAGTTCTGGAAACACCATATATTTT CASSLRQGSSGNTIYF TRBJ1-3 TRBD1 once TRBV28
TGTGCCAGCAGTGAAGGGACAGGGGGTTGGGTCACTGAAGCTTTCTTT CASSEGTGGWVTEAFF TRBJ1-1 TRBD1 - TRBV6-1
TGTGCCAGCAGCCCACTCGGACTAGCGGGGCCCCAAGAGACCCAGTACTTC CASSPLGLAGPQETQYF TRBJ2-5 TRBD2 - TRBV7-2
TGTGCCATCACTGACGACAGGGTGCAATACGGCTACACCTTC CAITDDRVQYGYTF TRBJ1-2 TRBD1 - TRBV10-3
TGCGCCAGCAGTGAGTCGGGGCAGCTCAACTATGGCTACACCTTC CASSESGQLNYGYTF TRBJ1-2 - once TRBV10-2
TGTGCCAGCAGTCAAACTAACGAGCAGTACTTC CASSQTNEQYF TRBJ2-7 - - TRBV6-5
TGTGCCAGCAGTTTATCTAATTCCCACCGAGGGACTGAAGCTTTCTTT CASSLSNSHRGTEAFF TRBJ1-1 - - TRBV27
TGTGCCAGCAGCTTCGGTGAACCTTTCTCCTACGAGCAGTACTTC CASSFGEPFSYEQYF TRBJ2-7 - few TRBV7-2
TGTGCCAGCAGCCCAACACTTCACACTGAAGCTTTCTTT CASSPTLHTEAFF TRBJ1-1 - - TRBV9